This entry is about one T cell receptor beta chain. Antigen: not known. The sample belongs to a study of T cell repertoires in cytomegalovirus infection. The CDR3 consists of 15 residues. V was pared by 7 bases and J by 2 bases, with 18 bases between. Germline V gene lookup returns CDR1 MDHEN and CDR2 SYDVKM. MiXCR, applied by TCRdb to the reads, yields one record per CDR3 protein. The data contain 570,000 or so distinct CDR3 sequences, 40% of them seen just once; the ten biggest clones take up 40% to 60%. The clonotype originates from a human donor in good health (CMV status not recorded). Some clones in this sample may be carry-over from other donors' samples. Source: cultured PBMCs, taken from culture after CMV antigen stimulation. This chain uses TRBV28 with TRBJ2-7; D may match TRBD1 or TRBD2 (6 bases each). CDR3 sequence reads: CASNHDRGTPYEQYF. The DNA of the CDR3 is TGTGCCAGCAACCACGACCGCGGGACACCCTACGAGCAGTACTTC. Using reference TRBV28 and TRBJ2-7 for the parts outside the CDR3, the full variable domain is DVKVTQSSRYLVKRTGEKVFLECVQDMDHENMFWYRQDPGLGLRLIYFSYDVKMKEKGDIPEGYSVSREKKERFSLILESASTNQTSMYLCASNHDRGTPYEQYFGPGTRLTVT.